The subject of this entry is one T cell receptor (beta chain). This clonotype was counted between two and nine times. Its antigen remains undetermined. Qualities for individual bases were not recorded, and no much larger clone is one base off. This sample is part of a study of early T cells in non-severe SARS-CoV-2 infection (dated by TCRdb to the early 2020s). For the wider study: Because TCR sequencing relied on bulk RNA taken from unsorted whole blood, pairing of alpha and beta chains was not possible. Beyond this particular receptor, the publication reports: VDJdb matching was skewed toward anti-spike CD8 responses and likely underestimated virus-specific expansions, missing private and CD4 specificities.

The study was a case-control design nested within a healthcare worker cohort in London, UK, with weekly nasopharyngeal swab PCR tests and blood sampling. Healthcare workers were recruited during the week of the UK lockdown, between 23 and 31 March 2020, and followed weekly for up to about 15 weeks. The library came from 5' RACE. Sequencer: NextSeq 500. To correct for sequencing error and PCR bias, the TCR library protocol tagged individual cDNA molecules with unique molecular identifiers. Both TCR alpha and beta chains were sequenced, and tight co-correlation was observed between alpha and beta sequence abundances in each sample. The original methods were these. Decombinator V4 was used to perform V gene, J gene and CDR3 annotation of TCR sequences. Expanded TCRs were defined as changing significantly between any two time points under a Poisson model with p below 0.0001. TCR abundances were normalised to the total number of TCRs sequenced per sample and expressed as counts per million. TRAV1-2 paired with TRAJ12, TRAJ20 or TRAJ33 defined MAIT TCRs, while TRAV10 paired with TRAJ18 defined iNKT TCRs. VDJdb, accessed 1 November 2021, was searched for CMV, EBV and SARS-CoV-2 annotated TCRs, excluding TCRs annotated for multiple antigens. The public reads were quality trimmed at Q25 with fastp and then assembled into clones with MiXCR by TCRdb, keeping productive beta chains. Merged by CDR3 protein, the rows form single entries marked with the most common genes and DNA. What appears here as the V and J calls and clone size reflects TCRdb's work, not the paper's. The sample table records tens of thousands of distinct CDR3 sequences; 9% of these occur just once. Of the sample, about 12% falls within the top ten clones.

The germline V gene provides CDR1 SNHLY and CDR2 FYNNEI. V is cut back by 3 bases and J by 2 bases, with 3 bases in the junction unmatched. The CDR3 goes from the cysteine to the phenylalanine over 15 residues. Kept here is only the CDR3 DNA, which spans 45 bases and is read in frame from base 1. The V and J genes are TRBV2 and TRBJ2-1; a stretch of 8 junction bases matches TRBD2. This TCR was sampled from an adult who was a healthcare worker with PCR-confirmed SARS-CoV-2 infection or an uninfected control (not recorded which). The sequenced sample was whole blood. The nucleotide sequence reads TGTGCCAGCAGTGATTTTAGCGGGGCCTACAATGAGCAGTTCTTC. The encoded protein is CASSDFSGAYNEQFF.